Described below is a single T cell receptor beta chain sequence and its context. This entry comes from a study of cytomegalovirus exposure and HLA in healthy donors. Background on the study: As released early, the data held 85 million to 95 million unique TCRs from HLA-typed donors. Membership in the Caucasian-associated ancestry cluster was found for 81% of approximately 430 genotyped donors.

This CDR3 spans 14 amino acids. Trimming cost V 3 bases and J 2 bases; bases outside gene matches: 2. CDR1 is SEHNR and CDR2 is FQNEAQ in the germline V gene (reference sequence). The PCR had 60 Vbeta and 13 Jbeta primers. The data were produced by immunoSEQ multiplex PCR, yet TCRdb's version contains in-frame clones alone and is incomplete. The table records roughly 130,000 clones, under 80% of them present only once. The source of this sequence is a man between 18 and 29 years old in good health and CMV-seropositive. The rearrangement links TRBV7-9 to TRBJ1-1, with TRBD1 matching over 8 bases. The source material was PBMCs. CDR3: CASSFTGGNTEAFF. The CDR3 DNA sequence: TGTGCCAGCAGCTTTACAGGGGGAAACACTGAAGCTTTCTTT.